This T cell receptor (beta chain) was identified in a study of cytomegalovirus exposure and HLA in healthy donors. As for the study in general: Sequencing of about 179 million T cells in an earlier analysis found approximately 120 million unique TCR beta sequences.

The primer mix had 60 Vbeta and 13 Jbeta primers. The protocol was immunoSEQ multiplex PCR, while the TCRdb copy is restricted to in-frame clones and leaves out a portion. Of roughly 140,000 clones listed, about 73% are singletons. From germline, CDR1 is SNHLY and CDR2 FYNNEI. The CDR3 totals 16 residues. V lost 6 bases, J lost 1 base, and 18 bases lay in between. The chain has TRBV2 and TRBJ1-1, with D possibly matching TRBD1 (6 bases). The source material was PBMCs. The origin of this receptor is a man aged 35 to 55 in good health and CMV-seropositive. CDR3 region: CASSHGVGRGNTEAFF. CDR3 DNA sequence: TGTGCCAGCAGCCACGGGGTTGGCAGGGGGAACACTGAAGCTTTCTTT.